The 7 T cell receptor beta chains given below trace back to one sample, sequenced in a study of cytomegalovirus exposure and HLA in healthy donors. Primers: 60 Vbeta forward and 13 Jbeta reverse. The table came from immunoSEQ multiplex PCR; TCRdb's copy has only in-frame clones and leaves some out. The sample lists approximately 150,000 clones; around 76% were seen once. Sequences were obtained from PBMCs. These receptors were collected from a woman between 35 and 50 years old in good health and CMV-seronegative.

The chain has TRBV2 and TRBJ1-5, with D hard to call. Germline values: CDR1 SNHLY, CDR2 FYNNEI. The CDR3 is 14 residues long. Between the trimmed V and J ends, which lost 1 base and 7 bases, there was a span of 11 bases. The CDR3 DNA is TGTGCCAGCAGTGAAGAACGGGTTGGGCAGCCCCAGCATTTT. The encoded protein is CASSEERVGQPQHF.

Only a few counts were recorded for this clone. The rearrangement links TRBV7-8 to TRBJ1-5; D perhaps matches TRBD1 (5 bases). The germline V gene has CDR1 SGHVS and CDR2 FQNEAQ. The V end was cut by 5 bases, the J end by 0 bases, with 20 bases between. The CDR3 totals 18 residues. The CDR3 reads CASSPTVYVQTSNQPQHF. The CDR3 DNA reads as TGTGCCAGCAGCCCGACAGTCTACGTTCAAACTAGCAATCAGCCCCAGCATTTT. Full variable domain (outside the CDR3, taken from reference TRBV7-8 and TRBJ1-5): GAGVSQSPRYKVAKRGQDVALRCDPISGHVSLFWYQQALGQGPEFLTYFQNEAQLDKSGLPSDRFFAERPEGSVSTLKIQRTQQEDSAVYLCASSPTVYVQTSNQPQHFGDGTRLSIL.

In DNA form, the CDR3 reads TGCGCCAGCAGCTGGAGCCCCGGATCCGGGGAGCTGTTTTTT. Residues: CASSWSPGSGELFF. The rearrangement joins TRBV5-1 to TRBJ2-2, with D unclear. This CDR3 is built from 14 residues. The germline V gene encodes CDR1 SGHRS and CDR2 YFSETQ. Trimming stripped 3 bases from V and 6 bases from J, with 12 bases between.

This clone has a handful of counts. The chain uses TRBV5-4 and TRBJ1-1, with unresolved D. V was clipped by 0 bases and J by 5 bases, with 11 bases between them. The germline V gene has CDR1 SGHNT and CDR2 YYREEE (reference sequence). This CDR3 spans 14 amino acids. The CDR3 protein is CASSLVGGVTEAFF. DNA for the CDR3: TGTGCCAGCAGCTTGGTGGGCGGGGTTACTGAAGCTTTCTTT.

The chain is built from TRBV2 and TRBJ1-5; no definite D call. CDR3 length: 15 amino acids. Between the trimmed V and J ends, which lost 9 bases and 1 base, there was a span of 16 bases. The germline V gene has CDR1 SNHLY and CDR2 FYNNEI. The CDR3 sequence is CASESLPRSNQPQHF. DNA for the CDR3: TGTGCCAGTGAATCGCTCCCCAGGAGCAATCAGCCCCAGCATTTT.

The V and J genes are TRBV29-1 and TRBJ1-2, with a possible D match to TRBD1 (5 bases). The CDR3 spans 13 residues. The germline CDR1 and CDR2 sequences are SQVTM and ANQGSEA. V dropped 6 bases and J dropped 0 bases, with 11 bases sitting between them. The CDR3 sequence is CSVPGGPNYGYTF. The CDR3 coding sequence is TGCAGCGTCCCCGGGGGACCTAACTATGGCTACACCTTC.

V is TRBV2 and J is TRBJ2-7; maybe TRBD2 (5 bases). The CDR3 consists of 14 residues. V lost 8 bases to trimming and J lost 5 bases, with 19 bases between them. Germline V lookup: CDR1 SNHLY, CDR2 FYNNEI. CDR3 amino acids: CASQLRTGKNEQYF. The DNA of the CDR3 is TGTGCCAGCCAGCTAAGGACTGGGAAAAACGAGCAGTACTTC.